The next 3 T cell receptor beta chains were all read from a single sample in a study of blood T cell repertoires in COVID-19 (dated by TCRdb to the early 2020s). The library relied on the immunoSEQ multiplex PCR assay. TCRdb stores this immuneACCESS table with in-frame sequences only. Part of the clones is absent; in the studies checked, under half of the shortfall reflects unresolved V genes, and no reason is known for the rest. Across this sample there are 100,000 or so clones, with 84% seen only once. The top ten constitute just under 2% of the sample. Specimen: peripheral blood. The origin of the receptors is a man between 65 and 79 years old with active or convalescent COVID-19.

The chain joins TRBV28 to TRBJ1-2; TRBD1 agrees at 9 bases. This CDR3 has 15 amino acids. The J segment lost 2 bases and the V segment lost 4 bases, leaving 5 bases of the junction unmatched. CDR1 and CDR2 from the germline V gene are MDHEN and SYDVKM. The CDR3 DNA reads as TGTGCCAGCAGTTCACCCACAGGGGGCAACTATGGCTACACCTTC. Protein sequence: CASSSPTGGNYGYTF.

The rearrangement joins TRBV19 to TRBJ2-6; D possibly corresponds to TRBD1 (6 bases). CDR3 length: 18 amino acids. Looked up from germline, CDR1 is LNHDA and CDR2 is SQIVND (reference sequence). V lost 7 bases and J 0 bases, leaving 19 bases between the germline ends. The CDR3 reads CASTSTGHPFSGANVLTF. The CDR3 coding sequence is TGTGCCAGTACTAGCACGGGACACCCGTTCTCTGGGGCCAACGTCCTGACTTTC.

The chain links TRBV7-2 to TRBJ2-3, with 9 bases lining up with TRBD2. Trimming removed 0 bases from V and 0 bases from J; junction bases left unmatched: 4. The CDR3 totals 17 residues. The germline V gene encodes CDR1 SGHTA and CDR2 FQGNSA. The CDR3 spells CASSLAGLAFSTDTQYF. The CDR3 bases are TGTGCCAGCAGCTTAGCGGGACTAGCTTTTAGCACAGATACGCAGTATTTT. Full variable domain (missing parts from reference TRBV7-2 and TRBJ2-3): GAGVSQSPSNKVTEKGKDVELRCDPISGHTALYWYRQSLGQGLEFLIYFQGNSAPDKSGLPSDRFSAERTGGSVSTLTIQRTQQEDSAVYLCASSLAGLAFSTDTQYFGPGTRLTVL.